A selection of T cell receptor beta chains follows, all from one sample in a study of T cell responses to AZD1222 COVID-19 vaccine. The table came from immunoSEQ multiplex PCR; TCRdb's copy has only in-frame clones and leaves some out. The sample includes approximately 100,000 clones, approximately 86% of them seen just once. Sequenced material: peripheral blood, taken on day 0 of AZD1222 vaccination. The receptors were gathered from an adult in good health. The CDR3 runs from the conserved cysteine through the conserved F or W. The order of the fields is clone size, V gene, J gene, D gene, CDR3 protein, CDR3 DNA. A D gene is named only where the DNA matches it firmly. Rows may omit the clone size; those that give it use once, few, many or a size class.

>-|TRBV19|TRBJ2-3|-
CASSSLEGSDTQYF
TGTGCCAGTAGTTCCCTTGAGGGATCAGATACGCAGTATTTT
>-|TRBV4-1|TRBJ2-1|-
CASSQDRQGWYEQFF
TGCGCCAGCAGCCAAGATAGGCAGGGATGGTATGAGCAGTTCTTC
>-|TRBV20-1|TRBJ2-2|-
CSVAIAGELFF
TGCAGTGTTGCCATCGCCGGGGAGCTGTTTTTT
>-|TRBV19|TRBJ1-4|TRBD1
CASSTGQGAHEKLFF
TGTGCCAGTAGTACAGGACAGGGTGCGCATGAAAAACTGTTTTTT
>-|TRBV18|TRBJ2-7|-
CASSPSGGYEQYF
TGTGCCAGCTCACCGTCCGGCGGATACGAGCAGTACTTC
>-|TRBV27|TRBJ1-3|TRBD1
CASSYTGGGSIYF
TGTGCCAGCAGTTACACAGGGGGCGGATCCATATATTTT
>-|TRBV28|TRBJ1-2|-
CASSLSYGYTF
TGTGCCAGCAGTTTAAGCTATGGCTACACCTTC
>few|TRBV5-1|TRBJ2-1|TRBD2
CASSWTSGNNEQFF
TGCGCCAGCAGCTGGACTAGCGGGAACAATGAGCAGTTCTTC
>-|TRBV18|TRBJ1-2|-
CASSPPRRIYGYTF
TGTGCCAGCTCACCACCAAGACGGATCTATGGCTACACCTTC
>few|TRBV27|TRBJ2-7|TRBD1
CASSSPEQGAIGEQYF
TGTGCCAGCAGTTCCCCCGAACAGGGGGCGATTGGCGAGCAGTACTTC
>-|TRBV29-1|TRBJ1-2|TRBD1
CSVERLSQGNYGYTF
TGCAGCGTTGAACGGTTATCACAGGGGAACTATGGCTACACCTTC
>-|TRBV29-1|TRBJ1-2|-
CSVEDEGVGGYTF
TGCAGCGTTGAAGATGAGGGGGTGGGCGGCTACACCTTC
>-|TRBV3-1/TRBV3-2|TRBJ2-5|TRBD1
CASSLKDRDLREETQYF
TGTGCCAGCAGTCTCAAGGACAGGGACCTTCGGGAAGAGACCCAGTACTTC
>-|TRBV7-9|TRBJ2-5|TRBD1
CASSRQGQETQYF
TGTGCCAGCAGCAGACAGGGGCAAGAGACCCAGTACTTC